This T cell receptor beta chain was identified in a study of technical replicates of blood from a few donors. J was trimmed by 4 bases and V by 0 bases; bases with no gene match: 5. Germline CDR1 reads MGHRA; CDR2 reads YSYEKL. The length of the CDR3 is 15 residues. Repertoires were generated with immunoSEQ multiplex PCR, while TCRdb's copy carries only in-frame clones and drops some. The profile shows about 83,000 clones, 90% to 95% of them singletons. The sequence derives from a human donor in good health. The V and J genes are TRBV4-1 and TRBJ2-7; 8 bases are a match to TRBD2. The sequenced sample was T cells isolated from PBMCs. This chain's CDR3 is CASSQERGVVYEQYF. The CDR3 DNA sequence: TGCGCCAGCAGCCAAGAGCGGGGGGTGGTATACGAGCAGTACTTC.